The following is a T cell receptor (beta chain) sequence with its context. Its matching antigen is unknown. The CDR3 length is 15 residues. Trimming took off 2 bases at V and 0 bases at J, with 13 bases between the two ends. Germline V gene lookup returns CDR1 GTSNPN and CDR2 SVGIG (reference sequence). The sample belongs to a study of blood T cells in healthy people across ages. Study-level results: Diversity was estimated from one million T cells, and these estimates were considered underestimates.

Extractions gave at least 6 micrograms of total RNA per sample. A second about 7 to 12 cycle PCR used barcoded and J-beta primers. Template switching added a 12-random-nucleotide identifier to every cDNA molecule. MiXCR was run by TCRdb on the 5' RACE reads, yielding one entry per CDR3 protein. This sample has some 1 million distinct CDR3 sequences, with 35% to 50% found just once. The sequenced material came from blood. The rearrangement joins TRBV30 to TRBJ1-2, with TRBD1 as a possible D gene (6 bases). This clonotype was obtained from a woman aged 60-75 years in good health. The CDR3 DNA reads as TGTGCCTGGAGTCGGACAGACTCAGCTAACTATGGCTACACCTTC. It yields the protein CAWSRTDSANYGYTF.